Listed here are 2 T cell receptor beta chains from one sample, sequenced in a study of blood T cell repertoires in COVID-19. Clones were sequenced by immunoSEQ multiplex PCR, and TCRdb holds only the in-frame ones, with some missing. In the table there are about 140,000 clones, 60% to 85% of which are singletons. What was sequenced was peripheral blood. The receptors originated from a man aged 50 or older with acute or convalescent COVID-19.

V and J are TRBV19 and TRBJ1-1, with D possibly TRBD1 on 6 matching bases. CDR3 length: 14 amino acids. V was cut by 2 bases and J by 1 base, with 8 bases left in between. CDR1 and CDR2 (germline): LNHDA, SQIVND (reference sequence). In DNA, the CDR3 is TGTGCCAGTAGTATAAGGGGGAAGAACACTGAAGCTTTCTTT. It codes for CASSIRGKNTEAFF.

The chain recombines TRBV4-1 with TRBJ2-3, with TRBD2 identical over 7 bases. V lost 3 bases, J lost 0 bases, and 6 bases stayed unmatched. Germline V gene lookup returns CDR1 MGHRA and CDR2 YSYEKL. This CDR3 is built from 16 residues. CDR3 amino acids: CASSQILASSTDTQYF. In DNA, the CDR3 is TGCGCCAGCAGCCAGATACTAGCGTCTAGCACAGATACGCAGTATTTT.